This record looks at one T cell receptor (beta chain) sequence and its context. Its antigen is as yet unknown. This specimen belongs to a study of cytomegalovirus exposure and HLA in healthy donors. Study-level background: Falling in the Caucasian-associated ancestry cluster were 81% of under 500 genotyped donors.

Unrecorded immune exposure was likely among donors, who were nominally healthy when sampled. The study ran its PCR with 60 Vbeta and 13 Jbeta primers. Sequencing was performed with immunoSEQ multiplex PCR; in TCRdb, only in-frame clones are kept and a portion is missing. The sample lists some 200,000 clones, 82% occurring once. CDR1 SGHAT and CDR2 FQNNGV come from the germline V gene. The CDR3 is 17 amino acids. With V trimmed by 3 bases and J by 3 bases, 10 bases remained unmatched. Study findings and constraints: Most TCRs appeared rarely, but some public TCRs recurred in many donors. Later analysis indicated greater clonal expansion among HLA-associated TCR beta chains than among equally common other chains.

The chain joins TRBV11-2 to TRBJ1-4, with TRBD1 matching 7 bases. The clonotype originates from a woman aged 50 to 60 in good health and CMV-seropositive. Sequencing was performed on PBMCs. CDR3 amino acids: CASSFSEWGTANEKLFF. The CDR3 nucleotides read TGTGCCAGCAGCTTTAGCGAGTGGGGGACAGCTAATGAAAAACTGTTTTTT.